The 25 T cell receptor beta chains reported below all come from one sample, sequenced in a study of blood T cell repertoires in COVID-19. Using immunoSEQ multiplex PCR, the repertoire was profiled, and TCRdb retains in-frame clones only, with some absent. Found here are 160,000 or so clones, around four fifths of them singletons; the top ten hold roughly 8.6%. Specimen: PBMCs or T cells enriched from blood (not recorded which). The source is a woman aged 50 to 60 who had recovered from COVID-19.

V usage is TRBV3-1 (or the pseudogene TRBV3-2) and J usage is TRBJ1-1; D is undetermined. The CDR3 sequence is 15 residues long. Germline V gives CDR1 LGHDT, CDR2 YNNKEL (reference sequence). Trimming took off 0 bases at V and 1 base at J, with 9 bases between the two ends. The CDR3 spells CASSQDVGRNTEAFF. In DNA form, the CDR3 reads TGTGCCAGCAGCCAAGATGTGGGGAGGAACACTGAAGCTTTCTTT.

The J gene is TRBJ2-7, the V gene TRBV4-3, with D perhaps matching TRBD2 (7 bases). The germline V gene encodes CDR1 LGHNA and CDR2 YSLEER. V was clipped by 2 bases and J by 3 bases, with 23 bases between them. The CDR3 is 18 residues long. Here the CDR3 DNA reads TGCGCCAGCAGCCAACCGCCCGGGGGCGGGAGTCGGGTCTACGAGCAGTACTTC. Translation gives CASSQPPGGGSRVYEQYF.

V and J are TRBV2 and TRBJ1-6, with D perhaps matching TRBD1 (6 bases). The V and J ends lost 6 bases and 7 bases respectively, with 10 bases between them. The CDR3 runs 13 residues. CDR1 SNHLY and CDR2 FYNNEI come from the germline V gene. CDR3 sequence: CASRRGGNSPLHF. The CDR3 nucleotides read TGTGCCAGCAGGAGGGGGGGGAATTCACCCCTCCACTTT.

V is TRBV5-1 and J is TRBJ1-2, with TRBD1 matching 7 bases. Germline CDR1 reads SGHRS; CDR2 reads YFSETQ. V shed 4 bases, J shed 4 bases, and the junction held 10 bases outside the gene matches. The CDR3 has 15 amino acids. The CDR3 bases are TGCGCCAGCAGCCAGACACGACAGGGAGGCTATGGCTACACCTTC. It encodes CASSQTRQGGYGYTF. Based on the CDR3 plus reference TRBV5-1 and TRBJ1-2, the full variable domain is KAGVTQTPRYLIKTRGQQVTLSCSPISGHRSVSWYQQTPGQGLQFLFEYFSETQRNKGNFPGRFSGRQFSNSRSEMNVSTLELGDSALYLCASSQTRQGGYGYTFGSGTRLTVV.

The chain joins TRBV28 to TRBJ1-4, with D maybe TRBD1 (5 bases). This CDR3 has 14 residues. The V and J ends lost 6 bases and 3 bases respectively, with 11 bases between them. The germline V gene has CDR1 MDHEN and CDR2 SYDVKM. CDR3 region: CASSLTAPNEKLFF. The CDR3, as DNA: TGTGCCAGCAGCCTGACAGCTCCTAATGAAAAACTGTTTTTT. Full variable domain (rest looked up from reference TRBV28 and TRBJ1-4): DVKVTQSSRYLVKRTGEKVFLECVQDMDHENMFWYRQDPGLGLRLIYFSYDVKMKEKGDIPEGYSVSREKKERFSLILESASTNQTSMYLCASSLTAPNEKLFFGSGTQLSVL.

V usage is TRBV5-1 and J usage is TRBJ1-1; the D is unclear. This CDR3 is built from 13 residues. Trimming removed 2 bases from V and 0 bases from J, with 5 bases in between. Germline CDR1 reads SGHRS; CDR2 reads YFSETQ. The CDR3 DNA is TGCGCCAGCAGCTTAGGAGTGAACACTGAAGCTTTCTTT. Amino acids: CASSLGVNTEAFF.

The V gene is TRBV19, the J gene TRBJ2-7, with 8 bases aligning to TRBD2. J was trimmed by 6 bases and V by 5 bases; bases with no gene match: 9. This CDR3 comprises 14 residues. Germline values: CDR1 LNHDA, CDR2 SQIVND (reference sequence). The CDR3: CASSAAGGVGEQYF. In DNA form, the CDR3 reads TGTGCCAGTAGTGCTGCCGGGGGGGTTGGCGAGCAGTACTTC.

This chain joins TRBV2 and TRBJ1-4; D call uncertain. The CDR3 has 16 residues. Germline V CDR1 and CDR2: SNHLY, FYNNEI. Trimming cost V 5 bases and J 0 bases, with 13 bases left between them. CDR3 protein: CASSPGISATNEKLFF. In DNA form, the CDR3 reads TGTGCCAGCAGTCCGGGGATCAGTGCAACTAATGAAAAACTGTTTTTT. Full variable domain (outside the CDR3, taken from reference TRBV2 and TRBJ1-4): EPEVTQTPSHQVTQMGQEVILRCVPISNHLYFYWYRQILGQKVEFLVSFYNNEISEKSEIFDDQFSVERPDGSNFTLKIRSTKLEDSAMYFCASSPGISATNEKLFFGSGTQLSVL.

The table lists this clone with a count of one. The rearrangement links TRBV7-9 to TRBJ1-4; the D gene is possibly TRBD1 (6 bases). Germline assignment: CDR1 SEHNR and CDR2 FQNEAQ (reference sequence). CDR3 length equals 14 residues. Trimming pared 7 bases from V and 7 bases from J, leaving 16 bases between. For the CDR3, the DNA is TGTGCCAGCATCAAGACGGGGGGCGGTGAAAAACTGTTTTTT. This codes for CASIKTGGGEKLFF.

J is TRBJ2-3 and V is TRBV5-1; D is possibly TRBD1 (5 bases). This CDR3 is 13 amino acids long. V was cut by 5 bases and J by 5 bases, with 12 bases left in between. Germline CDR1 and CDR2: SGHRS and YFSETQ. CDR3 nucleotides: TGCGCCAGCAGTGTCGGGCAGGGAGATACGCAGTATTTT. It is translated as CASSVGQGDTQYF.

V is TRBV2 and J is TRBJ1-5; D uncertain. Germline V lookup: CDR1 SNHLY, CDR2 FYNNEI. The V and J ends lost 5 bases and 0 bases respectively, with 5 bases between them. This CDR3 is 13 amino acids long. The CDR3 spells CASSFRSNQPQHF. The CDR3 DNA follows: TGTGCCAGCAGTTTCCGTAGCAATCAGCCCCAGCATTTT.

This chain links TRBV11-3 with TRBJ2-1; D possibly corresponds to TRBD2 (7 bases). The CDR3 is 14 residues long. CDR1 and CDR2 from the germline V gene are SGHNT and YENEEA. The V end lost 0 bases, the J end lost 8 bases, and 11 bases lay between the germline ends. The CDR3 region has the DNA TGTGCCAGCAGCTTAGATAGGGGGAGGGATGAGCAGTTCTTC. As protein: CASSLDRGRDEQFF.

This sequence joins TRBV18 and TRBJ2-3; 13 positions agree with TRBD2. This CDR3 spans 16 amino acids. With V trimmed by 0 bases and J by 3 bases, 0 bases remained unmatched. Per the germline V gene, CDR1 is KGHSH and CDR2 is LQKENI. CDR3 in amino acids: CASSPPGLAGTDTQYF. CDR3 nucleotide sequence: TGTGCCAGCTCACCACCGGGACTAGCGGGGACAGATACGCAGTATTTT.

The V and J genes are TRBV5-6 and TRBJ2-7; D uncertain. Trimming took off 2 bases at V and 4 bases at J, with 7 bases between the two ends. This CDR3 comprises 12 residues. Germline lookup yields CDR1 SGHDT and CDR2 YYEEEE. The CDR3 nucleotides read TGTGCCAGCAGCTTACTCGGTTACGAGCAGTACTTC. This sequence encodes CASSLLGYEQYF.

DNA for the CDR3: TGCAGTGCTAGGTACTACAATGAGCAGTTCTTC. This encodes CSARYYNEQFF. This chain uses TRBV20-1 with TRBJ2-1, with no clear D. Trimming shortened V by 3 bases and J by 3 bases, and 3 bases separated the two germline ends. Germline CDR1 reads DFQATT; CDR2 reads SNEGSKA (reference sequence). This CDR3 contains 11 residues.

The table lists this clone with a few counts. The gene calls are TRBV7-2 and TRBJ1-2, with TRBD1 as a possible D gene (5 bases). The germline gives CDR1 SGHTA, CDR2 FQGNSA. The CDR3 is made up of 13 amino acids. The germline V and J ends were trimmed by 4 bases and 5 bases, with 11 bases remaining between them. The DNA of the CDR3 is TGTGCCAGCAGCTCGGACAATATTTATGGCTACACCTTC. It specifies CASSSDNIYGYTF.

V usage is TRBV9 and J usage is TRBJ2-4, with D possibly being TRBD2 (5 bases). Deletions cut 0 bases from V and 1 base from J, with 11 bases between. The CDR3 length is 16 residues. Germline V lookup: CDR1 SGDLS, CDR2 YYNGEE. In DNA, the CDR3 is TGTGCCAGCAGCGTAGGGTTGGGGAGCGCCAAAAACATTCAGTACTTC. It translates to CASSVGLGSAKNIQYF.

V gene TRBV7-2 combines with J gene TRBJ1-3; a possible D gene is TRBD1 (6 bases). CDR1 and CDR2 (germline): SGHTA, FQGNSA. Between the trimmed V and J ends, which lost 1 base and 0 bases, there was a span of 10 bases. The CDR3 loop spans 16 amino acids. In DNA, the CDR3 is TGTGCCAGCAGCTTAGTTACAGGGCCCTCTGGAAACACCATATATTTT. This codes for CASSLVTGPSGNTIYF.

This clone turned up a few times. The V gene is TRBV5-1, the J gene TRBJ2-5, with 7 bases that match TRBD1. After removal of 3 bases from V and 5 bases from J, the junction contained 7 bases not matched to a gene. The CDR3 consists of 14 residues. CDR1 SGHRS and CDR2 YFSETQ come from the germline V gene. In DNA, the CDR3 is TGCGCCAGCAGCTCCCTAGGGGGCGGGGAGACCCAGTACTTC. This sequence encodes CASSSLGGGETQYF.

This chain connects TRBV27 to TRBJ1-1; 7 positions match TRBD1. V lost 3 bases, J lost 4 bases, and 11 bases stayed unmatched. The CDR3 has 16 amino acids. Germline CDR1 MNHEY, CDR2 SMNVEV (reference sequence). The CDR3 is CASSFLPGQGVTEAFF. For the CDR3, the DNA is TGTGCCAGCAGTTTTCTCCCGGGGCAGGGGGTCACTGAAGCTTTCTTT.

The chain employs TRBV19 and TRBJ2-1; 8 bases map to TRBD2. The CDR3 consists of 14 residues. Germline trimming cut 6 bases from V and 2 bases from J; bases unmatched to any gene: 3. Germline V CDR1 and CDR2: LNHDA, SQIVND (reference sequence). The CDR3 sequence is CASRGSGAYNEQFF. The CDR3 bases are TGTGCCAGTAGGGGTAGCGGGGCCTACAATGAGCAGTTCTTC.

V is TRBV3-1 (or the pseudogene TRBV3-2) and J is TRBJ1-2, with 10 bases fitting TRBD1. Germline V lookup: CDR1 LGHDT, CDR2 YNNKEL (reference sequence). CDR3 size: 16 residues. V was clipped by 4 bases and J by 6 bases; unmatched bases: 11. The CDR3 DNA sequence: TGTGCCAGCAGCCTATTTTCCCGGGACAGGGGAAATGGCTACACCTTC. Encoded protein: CASSLFSRDRGNGYTF.

CDR3 protein: CASFLGGGRNTEAFF. CDR3 DNA: TGTGCCAGCTTCTTAGGGGGGGGGAGGAACACTGAAGCTTTCTTT. The rearrangement joins TRBV6-5 to TRBJ1-1; tentative D call: TRBD1 (6 bases). This CDR3 comprises 15 residues. The germline gives CDR1 MNHEY, CDR2 SVGAGI. V lost 8 bases and J 1 base, leaving 17 bases between the germline ends.

The chain uses TRBV14 and TRBJ2-1, with D maybe TRBD1 (6 bases). Per germline, CDR1 SGHDN and CDR2 FVKESK. There are 15 residues in the CDR3. Trimming stripped 2 bases from V and 3 bases from J, with 11 bases between. CDR3 bases: TGTGCCAGCAGCCAATTGGGGGCCAACTACAATGAGCAGTTCTTC. It codes for CASSQLGANYNEQFF. Drawing the rest from reference TRBV14 and TRBJ2-1, the complete variable domain is EAGVTQFPSHSVIEKGQTVTLRCDPISGHDNLYWYRRVMGKEIKFLLHFVKESKQDESGMPNNRFLAERTGGTYSTLKVQPAELEDSGVYFCASSQLGANYNEQFFGPGTRLTVL.

This chain connects TRBV29-1 to TRBJ2-7; a possible D gene is TRBD1 (6 bases). This CDR3 contains 13 residues. With 6 bases removed from V and 1 base from J, the gap between germline ends came to 13 bases. Germline CDR1 and CDR2: SQVTM and ANQGSEA. This CDR3 is CSVNRENSYEQYF. As DNA, the CDR3 is TGCAGCGTCAACAGGGAGAATTCCTACGAGCAGTACTTC.